What follows describes a single T cell receptor beta chain. The participants were between roughly 18 and 100 years old and came from about two dozen US areas. The assay was immunoSEQ multiplex PCR, and TCRdb's table has in-frame clones only and misses some. The repertoire holds some 340,000 clones, 80% to 90% seen once, with over 4% in the top ten. This sample was included in a study of blood T cell repertoires in COVID-19. Germline V gene lookup returns CDR1 LGHNA and CDR2 YNFKEQ. V was pared by 4 bases and J by 3 bases, with 4 bases of the junction left unmatched. The CDR3 consists of 14 residues. This clonotype was sampled from a young woman who had recovered from COVID-19. The sample consisted of PBMCs or T cells enriched from blood (not recorded which). The genes are TRBV4-2 and TRBJ1-2; 8 nucleotides match TRBD1. The CDR3 coding sequence is TGTGCCAGCAGCCCCGGACAGGGCGACTATGGCTACACCTTC. This translates into CASSPGQGDYGYTF.